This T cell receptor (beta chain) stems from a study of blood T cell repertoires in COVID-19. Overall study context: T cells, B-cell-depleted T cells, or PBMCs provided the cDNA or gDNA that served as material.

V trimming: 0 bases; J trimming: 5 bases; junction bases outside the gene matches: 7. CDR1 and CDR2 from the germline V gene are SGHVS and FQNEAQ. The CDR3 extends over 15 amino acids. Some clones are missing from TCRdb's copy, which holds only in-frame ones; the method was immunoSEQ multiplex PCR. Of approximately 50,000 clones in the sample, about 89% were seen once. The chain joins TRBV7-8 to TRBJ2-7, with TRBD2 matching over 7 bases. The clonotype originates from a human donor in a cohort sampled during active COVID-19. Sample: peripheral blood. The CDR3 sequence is CASSLAAGVFDEQYF. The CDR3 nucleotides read TGTGCCAGCAGCTTAGCGGCGGGAGTCTTCGACGAGCAGTACTTC.